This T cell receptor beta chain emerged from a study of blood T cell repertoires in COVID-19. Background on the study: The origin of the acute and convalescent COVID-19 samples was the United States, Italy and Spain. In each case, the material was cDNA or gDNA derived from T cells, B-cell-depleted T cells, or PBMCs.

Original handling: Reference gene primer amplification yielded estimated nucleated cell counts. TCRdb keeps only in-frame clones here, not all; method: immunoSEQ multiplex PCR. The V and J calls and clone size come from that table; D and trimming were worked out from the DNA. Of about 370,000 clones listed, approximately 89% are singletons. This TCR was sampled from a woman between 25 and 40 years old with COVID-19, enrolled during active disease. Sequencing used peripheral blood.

CDR3 residues: CASSEAWTGNQPQHF. The CDR3 nucleotides are TGTGCCAGCAGTGAAGCGTGGACGGGAAATCAGCCCCAGCATTTT. The chain carries TRBV6-1 and TRBJ1-5; D gene unclear. V lost 0 bases to trimming and J lost 4 bases, with 10 bases between them. Germline V lookup: CDR1 MNHNS, CDR2 SASEGT. This CDR3 spans 15 amino acids.